This TCR beta chain was sequenced in a study of T cells in severe cutaneous drug reactions. Study at large: Recruitment ran 2011 to 2018 in Taiwan, Thailand and a European registry. Naranjo and ALDEN algorithms identified the culprit drug.

Libraries were made by iRepertoire multiplex PCR with TCR subtype-specific primers for bulk and single-cell sequencing. After re-calling the multiplex PCR reads, TCRdb lists one entry per CDR3 protein, DNA absent. Here the sample table reports 1,200 to 1,500 distinct CDR3 sequences. Sequenced patients had Stevens-Johnson syndrome or toxic epidermal necrolysis caused by carbamazepine. This clonotype is called medium-sized based on its frequency. The antigen is not known. Whole-study results and caveats: Carbamazepine-induced Stevens-Johnson syndrome or toxic epidermal necrolysis patients showed strongly raised TRBV12-4, 30% to 40% in blister cells and roughly 5% in PBMC. Tolerant-control and healthy-donor PBMC lacked or rarely had the public CDR3 found in blisters.

Per the germline V gene, CDR1 is MNHNS and CDR2 is SASEGT. CDR3 length: 17 residues. Sequencing was done on a sample of cells from a skin blister. The TCR sequence derives from a human donor with a severe cutaneous adverse drug reaction. This sequence joins TRBV6-1 and TRBJ2-1; the D call of TRBD2 rests on TCRdb alone, since no DNA is present to check it. Here the CDR3 reads CASRRRTSGRAKDEQFF.